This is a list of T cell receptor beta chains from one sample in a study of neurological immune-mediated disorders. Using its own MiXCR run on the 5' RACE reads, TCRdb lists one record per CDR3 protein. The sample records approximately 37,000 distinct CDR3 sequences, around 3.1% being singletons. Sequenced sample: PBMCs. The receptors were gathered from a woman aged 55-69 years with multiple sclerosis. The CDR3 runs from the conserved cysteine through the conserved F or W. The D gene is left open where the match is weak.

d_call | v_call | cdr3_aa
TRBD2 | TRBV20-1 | CSARDPRGGGTGELFF
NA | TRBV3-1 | CASSQVQGRGGNIQYF
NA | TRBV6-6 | CASSFRHVGKDTEAFF
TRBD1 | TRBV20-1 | CSARHTGQVTGNTIYF
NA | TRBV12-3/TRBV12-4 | CASSLISGAGNIQYF
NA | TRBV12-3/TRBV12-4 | CASSLDGGDIDTQYF
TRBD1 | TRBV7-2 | CASSLESTGVEAFF
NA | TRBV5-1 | CASSLAAFPRDRQYQHF
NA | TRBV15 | CATSSYSSRGFSGNTIYF
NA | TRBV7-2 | CASRGKVGPEAFF
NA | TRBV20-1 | CSAGPRGNLGTDTQYF
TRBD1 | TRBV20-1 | CSASPGQTNTGELFF
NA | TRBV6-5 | CASTPRGDTGELFF
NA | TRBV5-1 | CASSPPRGVQETQYF
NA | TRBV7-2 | CASSLLTGFDTQYF
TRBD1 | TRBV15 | CATSRDFPGTGGEKLFF
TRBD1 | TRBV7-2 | CASSPDGTVSYGYTF
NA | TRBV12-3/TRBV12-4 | CASSLGHHYGYTF
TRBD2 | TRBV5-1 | CASSPLAGIAKNIQYF
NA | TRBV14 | CASNEGYNEQFF
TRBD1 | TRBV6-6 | CASSKRQGNTGELFF
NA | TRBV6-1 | CASRGVSYGYTF
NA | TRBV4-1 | CASSQDQGGSYNEQFF
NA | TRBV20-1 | CSARTEMNTEAFF
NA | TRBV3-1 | CASSQVRDYGYTF
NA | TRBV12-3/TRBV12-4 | CASNTGPHSYEQYF
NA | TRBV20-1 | CSATRGFDTEAFF
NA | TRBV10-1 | CASSDRTSNTEAFF
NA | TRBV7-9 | CASSLGGFGSTEAFF
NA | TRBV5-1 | CASKEPGTGELFF
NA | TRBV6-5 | CASSYAQNTEAFF
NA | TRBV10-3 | CAITKGWDTTNYGYTF
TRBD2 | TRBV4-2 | CASSQKAGLAGDYEQYF
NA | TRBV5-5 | CASSFRWGRPTDTQYF
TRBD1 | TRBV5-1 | CASSSGQGMRAFF
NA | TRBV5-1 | CASSLQGSNYGYTF
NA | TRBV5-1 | CASSWGPSNQPQHF
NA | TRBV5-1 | CASSPGSPEGELFF
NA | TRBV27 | CASSWTGANVLTF
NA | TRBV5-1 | CASSLEGVGETQYF
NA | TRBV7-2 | CASSSRYEQYF
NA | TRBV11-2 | CASSSGPPQGTQYF
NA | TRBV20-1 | CSARDLRHQGGNTIYF
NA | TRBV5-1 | CASSSGGGQPTYEQYF
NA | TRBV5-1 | CASTKILDTGELFF